The 23 T cell receptor beta chains below were found in one sample sequenced in a study of T cell responses to AZD1222 COVID-19 vaccine. This table comes from immunoSEQ multiplex PCR, and its TCRdb copy is limited to in-frame clones, with some not included. The sample holds about 120,000 clones, about 85% seen once. Source: peripheral blood, taken 28 days after the second AZD1222 dose. The receptor source for this set is an adult who received the AZD1222 COVID-19 vaccine.

This clone has just a few counts. The rearrangement joins TRBV6-1 to TRBJ1-1, with D possibly matching TRBD1 (5 bases). This CDR3 comprises 13 residues. Between the trimmed V and J ends, which lost 3 bases and 5 bases, there was a span of 10 bases. Germline assignment: CDR1 MNHNS and CDR2 SASEGT. The CDR3 DNA is TGTGCCAGCAGTGAGCGGGGGGAAACTGAAGCTTTCTTT. Translating it yields CASSERGETEAFF.

The rearrangement uses TRBV6-2 or TRBV6-3 and TRBJ1-5; unclear D gene. Trimming removed 2 bases at V and 5 bases at J, with 10 bases between. CDR1 and CDR2 from the germline V gene are MNHEY and SVGEGT. The CDR3 has 14 residues. DNA for the CDR3: TGTGCCAGCAGTTACGTCGGCATGGATCAGCCCCAGCATTTT. Translating it yields CASSYVGMDQPQHF.

This clone showed up just once. The CDR3 DNA reads as TGTGCCAGCAGCCAAAGCTCCGGGGTAACAGATACGCAGTATTTT. This translates into CASSQSSGVTDTQYF. The chain joins TRBV3-1 (or the pseudogene TRBV3-2) to TRBJ2-3, with a tentative D call TRBD2 (5 bases). This CDR3 is 15 amino acids long. V dropped 2 bases and J dropped 3 bases, with 12 bases sitting between them. Germline CDR1 LGHDT, CDR2 YNNKEL (reference sequence).

The chain carries TRBV27 and TRBJ2-5; 8 positions agree with TRBD1. The ends lost 6 bases at V and 1 base at J; junction bases unmatched: 10. The CDR3 spans 16 residues. The germline V gene has CDR1 MNHEY and CDR2 SMNVEV (reference sequence). The CDR3 DNA reads TGTGCCAGCAGCCGACAGGGGACACTAATCCAAGAGACCCAGTACTTC. Amino acids: CASSRQGTLIQETQYF.

The gene calls are TRBV4-2 and TRBJ2-5; 8 nucleotides align to TRBD2. The CDR3 runs to 17 residues. Germline lookup yields CDR1 LGHNA and CDR2 YNFKEQ. With V trimmed by 1 base and J by 4 bases, 11 bases remained unmatched. The CDR3 region is CASSQARRGGPPETQYF. Here the CDR3 DNA reads TGTGCCAGCAGCCAAGCCCGCCGGGGGGGCCCCCCAGAGACCCAGTACTTC.

This clone has a single count. The V call is TRBV11-3, the J call TRBJ2-1; maybe TRBD2 (7 bases). CDR3 length: 15 residues. The germline CDR1 and CDR2 sequences are SGHNT and YENEEA. V lost 1 base to trimming and J lost 4 bases, with 11 bases between them. Here the CDR3 reads CASSLGGGLYNEQFF. CDR3 bases: TGTGCCAGCAGCTTAGGGGGGGGCCTATACAATGAGCAGTTCTTC.

The chain employs TRBV13 and TRBJ1-6; D is perhaps TRBD1 (5 bases). The V end was cut by 3 bases, the J end by 6 bases, with 9 bases between. The CDR3 is 14 residues long. Germline loops: CDR1 PRHDT, CDR2 FYEKMQ (reference sequence). CDR3 bases: TGTGCCAGCAGCTTCACAGGAGGTAATTCACCCCTCCACTTT. Translation gives CASSFTGGNSPLHF.

V usage is TRBV28 and J usage is TRBJ1-4; the match to TRBD1 covers 10 bases. Per germline, CDR1 MDHEN and CDR2 SYDVKM. Germline trimming cut 6 bases from V and 8 bases from J; bases unmatched to any gene: 12. CDR3 length: 16 amino acids. The CDR3 loop is CASSPFADRGREKLFF. CDR3 bases: TGTGCCAGCAGCCCCTTCGCCGACAGGGGGCGGGAAAAACTGTTTTTT.

The J gene is TRBJ2-6, the V gene TRBV6-5, with D possibly matching TRBD2 (5 bases). V was clipped by 2 bases and J by 0 bases, with 8 bases between them. CDR1 and CDR2 from the germline V gene are MNHEY and SVGAGI. The CDR3 totals 16 residues. The CDR3 DNA is TGTGCCAGCAGTTACCGGGCGGGCTCTGGGGCCAACGTCCTGACTTTC. It specifies CASSYRAGSGANVLTF.

The chain carries TRBV28 and TRBJ1-2; the match to TRBD1 covers 7 bases. The CDR3 runs 15 residues. V was clipped by 6 bases and J by 4 bases; unmatched bases: 11. Germline CDR1 MDHEN, CDR2 SYDVKM. The CDR3 loop is CASRPPTGFAYGYTF. CDR3 in DNA: TGTGCCAGCAGACCCCCGACAGGGTTTGCCTATGGCTACACCTTC.

The rearrangement joins TRBV19 to TRBJ1-4; D may be TRBD1 (6 bases). The CDR3 contains 13 residues. In germline, CDR1 is LNHDA, CDR2 SQIVND (reference sequence). V lost 2 bases and J lost 8, with 9 bases in between. As DNA, the CDR3 is TGTGCCAGTAGTATAACAGGGTTGGAAAAACTGTTTTTT. Translation gives CASSITGLEKLFF.

A few counts support this clone. The V gene is TRBV24-1, the J gene TRBJ2-5, with D perhaps being TRBD1 or TRBD2 (7 bases each). The CDR3 length is 14 residues. The ends were cut back, 6 bases at V and 5 bases at J, with 15 bases in the middle. Per the germline V gene, CDR1 is KGHDR and CDR2 is SFDVKD. CDR3 in amino acids: CATSSGGVVETQYF. CDR3 nucleotide sequence: TGTGCCACCAGTTCAGGGGGGGTGGTGGAGACCCAGTACTTC.

V usage is TRBV11-1 and J usage is TRBJ2-1; D might be TRBD2 (5 bases). Germline CDR1 is SGHAT and CDR2 is FQDESV (reference sequence). The CDR3 has 16 residues. V dropped 1 base and J dropped 12 bases, with 22 bases sitting between them. The CDR3: CASSLVGSRINQRQFF. CDR3 sequence (DNA): TGTGCCAGCAGCTTAGTAGGGAGCAGGATTAACCAGAGGCAGTTCTTC.

This clone showed up just a few times. V is TRBV7-8 and J is TRBJ1-2; TRBD1 agrees at 8 bases. This CDR3 has 13 residues. Unmatched junction bases numbered 6, after V lost 4 bases and J lost 8 bases. Germline CDR1 SGHVS, CDR2 FQNEAQ. The CDR3 nucleotides read TGTGCCAGCAGCTCTCAGACAGGGGAAGGCTACACCTTC. Encoded protein: CASSSQTGEGYTF.

V is TRBV6-1 and J is TRBJ1-2, with unresolved D. The V and J ends lost 2 bases and 0 bases respectively, with 7 bases between them. The CDR3 length is 14 residues. Germline values: CDR1 MNHNS, CDR2 SASEGT. The CDR3 sequence is CASSEQAANYGYTF. DNA for the CDR3: TGTGCCAGCAGTGAACAGGCAGCTAACTATGGCTACACCTTC.

The chain links TRBV7-3 to TRBJ2-2, with TRBD1 as a possible D gene (5 bases). There are 16 residues in the CDR3. Germline V gene lookup returns CDR1 SGHTA and CDR2 FQGTGA. Trimming cost V 4 bases and J 6 bases, with 18 bases left between them. CDR3: CASSSDSVMVSGELFF. DNA of the CDR3: TGTGCCAGCAGCTCCGACAGTGTTATGGTTTCCGGGGAGCTGTTTTTT.

The chain recombines TRBV9 with TRBJ2-2, with TRBD2 matching 9 bases. Germline CDR1 reads SGDLS; CDR2 reads YYNGEE. The CDR3 loop spans 17 amino acids. V was pared by 6 bases and J by 5 bases, with 14 bases of the junction left unmatched. The CDR3 DNA sequence: TGTGCCAGCACCAGAAGACTAGCGGCCGGGGAAACCGGGGAGCTGTTTTTT. Amino acid sequence: CASTRRLAAGETGELFF.

This chain uses TRBV21-1 with TRBJ2-2; whether TRBD1, the table's D call, matches the DNA was not checked. TRBV21-1 is a known pseudogene. This CDR3 contains 18 residues. The CDR3 region is CASSTRGSGQKNTGELFF. The CDR3 nucleotides are TGTGCCAGCAGCACCCGTGGAAGTGGGCAGAAGAACACCGGGGAGCTGTTTTTT.

This chain joins TRBV18 and TRBJ1-2; unclear D gene. This CDR3 spans 14 amino acids. The germline V gene encodes CDR1 KGHSH and CDR2 LQKENI. The ends were cut back, 2 bases at V and 5 bases at J, with 12 bases in the middle. In DNA form, the CDR3 reads TGTGCCAGCTCACCATCGCAGGAGGAGTATGGCTACACCTTC. The encoded protein is CASSPSQEEYGYTF.

V is TRBV2 and J is TRBJ1-2; D is possibly TRBD1 (5 bases). CDR3 size: 16 residues. Trimming took off 8 bases at V and 0 bases at J, with 19 bases between the two ends. Germline loops: CDR1 SNHLY, CDR2 FYNNEI. CDR3 loop: CASRGLIGGTNYGYTF. The CDR3 coding sequence is TGTGCCAGCCGAGGATTAATTGGGGGTACTAACTATGGCTACACCTTC.

The rearrangement joins TRBV9 to TRBJ2-1, with 9 bases that match TRBD1. CDR1 is SGDLS and CDR2 is YYNGEE in the germline V gene. This CDR3 is 15 amino acids long. After removal of 3 bases from V and 5 bases from J, the junction contained 6 bases not matched to a gene. The CDR3, as DNA: TGTGCCAGCAGCGCCCGACAGGGGGGGAACAATGAGCAGTTCTTC. The encoded protein is CASSARQGGNNEQFF.

The chain is built from TRBV5-1 and TRBJ2-3; the match to TRBD2 covers 7 bases. V gave up 4 bases and J gave up 12 bases; unmatched junction bases: 11. Germline CDR1 is SGHRS and CDR2 is YFSETQ. The CDR3 spans 13 residues. The CDR3 loop is CASSPEPGGGQYF. Here the CDR3 DNA reads TGCGCCAGCAGCCCGGAGCCGGGCGGGGGACAGTATTTT.

This chain uses TRBV27 with TRBJ1-6; no reliable D call. Deletions cut 3 bases from V and 6 bases from J, with 9 bases between. The CDR3 has 14 amino acids. Germline CDR1 reads MNHEY; CDR2 reads SMNVEV (reference sequence). CDR3 protein: CASSLGRFNSPLHF. CDR3 coding DNA: TGTGCCAGCAGTTTGGGCAGGTTTAATTCACCCCTCCACTTT.